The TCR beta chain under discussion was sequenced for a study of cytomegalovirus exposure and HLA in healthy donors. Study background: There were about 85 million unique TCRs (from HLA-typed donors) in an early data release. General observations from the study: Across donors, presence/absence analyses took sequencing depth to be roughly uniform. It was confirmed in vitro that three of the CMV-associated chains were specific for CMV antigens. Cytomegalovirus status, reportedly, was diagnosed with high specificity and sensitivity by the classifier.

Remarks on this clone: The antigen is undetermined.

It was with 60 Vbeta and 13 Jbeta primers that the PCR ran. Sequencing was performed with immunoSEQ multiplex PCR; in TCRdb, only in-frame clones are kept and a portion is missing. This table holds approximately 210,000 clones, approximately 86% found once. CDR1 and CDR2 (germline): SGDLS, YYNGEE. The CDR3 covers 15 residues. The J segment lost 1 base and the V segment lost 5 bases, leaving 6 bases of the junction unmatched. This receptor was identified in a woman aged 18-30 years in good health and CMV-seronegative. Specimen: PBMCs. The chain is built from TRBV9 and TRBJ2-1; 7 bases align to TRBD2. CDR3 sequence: CASSSAGESYNEQFF. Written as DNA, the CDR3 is TGTGCCAGCAGTTCTGCGGGAGAGTCCTACAATGAGCAGTTCTTC.